This T cell receptor (beta chain) was captured by sequencing in a study of blood T cell repertoires in COVID-19. Study at large: Samples of COVID-19 (acute and convalescent) were obtained from the United States, Italy and Spain. T cells, B-cell-depleted T cells, or PBMCs provided the cDNA or gDNA that served as material.

Recruited during active infection, patients (from Seattle) were subsequently followed longitudinally. Germline assignment: CDR1 LGHNA and CDR2 YNFKEQ. This CDR3 comprises 14 residues. Losses at the gene ends were 6 bases for V and 5 bases for J; bases not matched to a gene: 4. Assay: immunoSEQ multiplex PCR; the TCRdb copy retains only in-frame clones and omits some. Altogether around 400,000 clones are present, around 87% being singletons, with the ten largest covering 10%. The chain uses TRBV4-2 and TRBJ2-3; 11 bases line up with TRBD2. Sequencing input: peripheral blood. The receptor's source is a woman in her twenties or thirties with COVID-19, enrolled during active disease. CDR3: CASRLAGVIDTQYF. The CDR3 bases are TGTGCCAGCAGACTAGCGGGAGTCATAGATACGCAGTATTTT.